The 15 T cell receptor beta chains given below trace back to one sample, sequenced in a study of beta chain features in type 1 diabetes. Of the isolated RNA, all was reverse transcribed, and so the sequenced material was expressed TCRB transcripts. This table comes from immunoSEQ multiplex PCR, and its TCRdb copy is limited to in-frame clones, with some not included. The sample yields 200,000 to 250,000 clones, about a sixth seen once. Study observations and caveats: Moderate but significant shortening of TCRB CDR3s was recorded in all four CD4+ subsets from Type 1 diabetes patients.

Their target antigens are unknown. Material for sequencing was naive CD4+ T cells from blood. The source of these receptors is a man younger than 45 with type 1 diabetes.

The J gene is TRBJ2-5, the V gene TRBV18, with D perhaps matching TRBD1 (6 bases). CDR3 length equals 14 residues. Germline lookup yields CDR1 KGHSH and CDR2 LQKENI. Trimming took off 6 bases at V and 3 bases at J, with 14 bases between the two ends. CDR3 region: CASSPTWTEETQYF. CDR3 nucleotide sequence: TGTGCCAGCTCCCCCACGTGGACAGAAGAGACCCAGTACTTC.

The CDR3 is CASSLTTENTEAFF. DNA of the CDR3: TGTGCCAGCAGCTTGACGACAGAGAACACTGAAGCTTTCTTT. The chain links TRBV5-6 to TRBJ1-1; the D gene is possibly TRBD1 (5 bases). Trimming shortened V by 1 base and J by 1 base, and 8 bases separated the two germline ends. Looked up from germline, CDR1 is SGHDT and CDR2 is YYEEEE. CDR3 length: 14 residues.

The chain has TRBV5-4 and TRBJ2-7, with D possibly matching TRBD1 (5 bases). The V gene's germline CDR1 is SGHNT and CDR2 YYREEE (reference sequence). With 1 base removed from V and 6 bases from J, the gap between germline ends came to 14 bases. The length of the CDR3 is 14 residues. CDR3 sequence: CASSLRLAGREQYF. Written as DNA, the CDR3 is TGTGCCAGCAGCTTGAGGCTTGCAGGGCGCGAGCAGTACTTC.

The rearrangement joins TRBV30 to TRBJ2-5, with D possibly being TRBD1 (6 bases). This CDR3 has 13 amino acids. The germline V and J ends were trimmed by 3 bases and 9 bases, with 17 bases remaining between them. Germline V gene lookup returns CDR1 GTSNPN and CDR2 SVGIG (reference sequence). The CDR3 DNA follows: TGTGCCTGGAGGTTAACAGGACAGACGGCCCAGTACTTC. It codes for CAWRLTGQTAQYF.

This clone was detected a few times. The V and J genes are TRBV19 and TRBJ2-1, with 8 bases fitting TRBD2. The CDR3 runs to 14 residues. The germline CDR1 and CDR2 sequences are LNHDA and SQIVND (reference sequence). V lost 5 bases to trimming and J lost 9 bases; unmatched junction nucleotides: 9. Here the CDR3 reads CASSLSGRRTEQFF. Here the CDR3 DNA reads TGTGCCAGTAGTTTAAGCGGGAGAAGGACTGAGCAGTTCTTC. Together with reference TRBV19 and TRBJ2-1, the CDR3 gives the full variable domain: DGGITQSPKYLFRKEGQNVTLSCEQNLNHDAMYWYRQDPGQGLRLIYYSQIVNDFQKGDIAEGYSVSREKKESFPLTVTSAQKNPTAFYLCASSLSGRRTEQFFGPGTRLTVL.

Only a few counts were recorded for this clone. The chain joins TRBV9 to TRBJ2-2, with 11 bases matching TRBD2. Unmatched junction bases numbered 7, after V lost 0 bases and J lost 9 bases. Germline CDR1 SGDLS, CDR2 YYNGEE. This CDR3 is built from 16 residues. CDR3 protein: CASSVAGLAVSWELFF. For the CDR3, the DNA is TGTGCCAGCAGCGTAGCGGGACTAGCGGTTAGCTGGGAGCTGTTTTTT.

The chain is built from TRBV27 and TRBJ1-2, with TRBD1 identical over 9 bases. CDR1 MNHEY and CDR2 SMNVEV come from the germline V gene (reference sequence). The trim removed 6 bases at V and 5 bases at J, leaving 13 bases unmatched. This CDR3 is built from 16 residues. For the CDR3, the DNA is TGTGCCAGCAGCTTACATCAGGGACAGGGCGGTTATGGCTACACCTTC. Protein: CASSLHQGQGGYGYTF.

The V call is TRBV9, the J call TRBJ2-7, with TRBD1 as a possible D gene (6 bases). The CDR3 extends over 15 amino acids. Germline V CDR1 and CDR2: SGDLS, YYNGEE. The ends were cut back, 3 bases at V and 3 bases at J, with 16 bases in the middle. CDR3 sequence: CASSEGTGPFYEQYF. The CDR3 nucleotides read TGTGCCAGCAGCGAAGGTACAGGGCCGTTCTACGAGCAGTACTTC.

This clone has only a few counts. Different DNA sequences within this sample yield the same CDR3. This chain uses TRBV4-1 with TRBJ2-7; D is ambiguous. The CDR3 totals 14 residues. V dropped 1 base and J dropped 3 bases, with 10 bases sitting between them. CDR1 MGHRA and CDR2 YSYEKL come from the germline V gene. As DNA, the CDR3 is TGCGCCAGCAGCCAAGTTGGGCAGAGCTACGAGCAGTACTTC. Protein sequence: CASSQVGQSYEQYF.

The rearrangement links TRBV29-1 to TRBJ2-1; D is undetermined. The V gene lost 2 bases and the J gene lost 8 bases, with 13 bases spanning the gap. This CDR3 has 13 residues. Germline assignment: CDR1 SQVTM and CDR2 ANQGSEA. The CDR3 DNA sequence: TGCAGCGTTGAAAGTCTGATGGCACATGAGCAGTTCTTC. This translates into CSVESLMAHEQFF.

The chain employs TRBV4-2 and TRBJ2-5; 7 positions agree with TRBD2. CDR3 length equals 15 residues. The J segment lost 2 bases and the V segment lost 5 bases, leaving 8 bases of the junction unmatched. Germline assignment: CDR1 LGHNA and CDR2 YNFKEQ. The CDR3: CASSSHPGLQETQYF. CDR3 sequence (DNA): TGTGCCAGCAGCTCACACCCGGGACTACAAGAGACCCAGTACTTC.

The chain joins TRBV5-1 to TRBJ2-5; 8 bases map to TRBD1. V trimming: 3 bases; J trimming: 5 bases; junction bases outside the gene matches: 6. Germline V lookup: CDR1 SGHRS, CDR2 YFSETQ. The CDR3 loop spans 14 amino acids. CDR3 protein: CASSSGQVMETQYF. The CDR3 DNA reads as TGCGCCAGCAGCTCGGGACAGGTTATGGAGACCCAGTACTTC.

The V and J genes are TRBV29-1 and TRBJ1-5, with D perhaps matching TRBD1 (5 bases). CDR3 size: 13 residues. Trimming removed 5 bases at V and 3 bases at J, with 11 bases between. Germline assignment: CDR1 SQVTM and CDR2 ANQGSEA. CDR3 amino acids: CSVISGYNQPQHF. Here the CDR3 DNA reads TGCAGCGTTATATCAGGGTACAATCAGCCCCAGCATTTT. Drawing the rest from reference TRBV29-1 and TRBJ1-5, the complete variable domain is SAVISQKPSRDICQRGTSLTIQCQVDSQVTMMFWYRQQPGQSLTLIATANQGSEATYESGFVIDKFPISRPNLTFSTLTVSNMSPEDSSIYLCSVISGYNQPQHFGDGTRLSIL.

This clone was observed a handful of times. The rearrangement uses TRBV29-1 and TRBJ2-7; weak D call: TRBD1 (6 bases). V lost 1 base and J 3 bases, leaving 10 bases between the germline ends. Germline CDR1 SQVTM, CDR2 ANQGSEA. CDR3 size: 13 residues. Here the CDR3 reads CSVEGQGFYEQYF. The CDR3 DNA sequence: TGCAGCGTTGAAGGTCAGGGGTTCTACGAGCAGTACTTC.

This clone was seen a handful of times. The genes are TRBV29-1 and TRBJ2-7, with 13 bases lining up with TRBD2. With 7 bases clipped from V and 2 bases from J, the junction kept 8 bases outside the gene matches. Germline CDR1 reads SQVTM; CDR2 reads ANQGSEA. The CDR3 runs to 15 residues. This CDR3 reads CSATGTSGAAYEQYF. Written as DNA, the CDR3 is TGCAGCGCCACCGGGACTAGCGGGGCTGCCTACGAGCAGTACTTC.